This TCR beta chain was retrieved from a study of cytomegalovirus exposure and HLA in healthy donors. The PCR ran on 60 Vbeta and 13 Jbeta primers. Some clones are missing from TCRdb's copy, which holds only in-frame ones; the method was immunoSEQ multiplex PCR. In the table there are about 120,000 clones, approximately 72% of which are singletons. The source is a man aged 55 to 70 in good health and CMV-seropositive. Sequencing used PBMCs.

CDR3 DNA: TGTGCCAGTAGTGCCAGGGGAGTTGGCTACACCTTC. It encodes CASSARGVGYTF. This rearrangement joins TRBV19 to TRBJ1-2; possibly TRBD1 for D (6 bases). Trimming shortened V by 5 bases and J by 7 bases, and 11 bases separated the two germline ends. Germline V gene sequence: CDR1 LNHDA, CDR2 SQIVND (reference sequence). The CDR3 consists of 12 residues.